These 15 T cell receptor beta chains were all obtained from the same sample, sequenced in a study of T-cell reconstitution after alpha-beta-depleted transplantation in children. Researchers prepared the TCRbeta library using unique molecular identifiers, the study reports. TCRdb reprocessed the PCR reads via MiXCR and lists one record per CDR3 protein. The sample lists a few hundred thousand distinct CDR3 sequences, nearly 10% seen once, with 10% in the top ten. Sequenced material: PBMCs from the stem cell graft donor, taken from the stem cell graft. The receptor source for this set is a human donor who donated a stem cell graft to a child with SCID.

The chain employs TRBV6-4 and TRBJ2-1, with 10 bases aligning to TRBD2. CDR1 and CDR2 from the germline V gene are MRHNA and SNTAGT. V lost 1 base and J lost 7; bases outside the gene matches: 4. This CDR3 comprises 15 residues. The CDR3 DNA reads TGTGCCAGCAGTGACTACAGCGGGGGGGCGAATGAGCAGTTCTTC. Translation: CASSDYSGGANEQFF.

The chain has TRBV12-3 or TRBV12-4 and TRBJ1-2; D is unresolved. The CDR3 covers 12 residues. Trimming left V 5 bases short and J 2 bases short, with 6 bases between. The chain's CDR3 is CASSQRNYGYTF. The CDR3 region has the DNA TGTGCCAGCAGTCAACGCAACTATGGCTACACCTTC.

This clonotype was picked up a small number of times. The chain links TRBV20-1 to TRBJ1-2; 8 nucleotides align to TRBD1. The germline CDR1 and CDR2 sequences are DFQATT and SNEGSKA (reference sequence). The length of the CDR3 is 14 residues. V shed 5 bases and J 2 bases; nucleotides not matched to a gene: 7. The chain's CDR3 is CSARQGAPNYGYTF. CDR3 nucleotides: TGCAGTGCTCGTCAGGGGGCTCCAAACTATGGCTACACCTTC.

This clonotype showed up just a few times. The chain joins TRBV24-1 to TRBJ2-2; D is possibly TRBD2 (6 bases). From germline, CDR1 is KGHDR and CDR2 SFDVKD. CDR3 length: 14 amino acids. The V end lost 7 bases, the J end lost 4 bases, and 12 bases lay between the germline ends. CDR3 sequence reads: CATRESGGTGELFF. CDR3 DNA: TGTGCCACCAGGGAGTCCGGGGGCACCGGGGAGCTGTTTTTT.

V and J are TRBV2 and TRBJ2-1, with D perhaps matching TRBD1 (6 bases). CDR1 is SNHLY, CDR2 FYNNEI, per germline. The CDR3 sequence is 13 residues long. Trimming removed 7 bases from V and 4 bases from J, with 11 bases in between. The CDR3 DNA reads TGTGCCAGCAACCCCGGACAGTACAATGAGCAGTTCTTC. Translation gives CASNPGQYNEQFF. The complete variable domain, with remaining parts taken from reference TRBV2 and TRBJ2-1, reads EPEVTQTPSHQVTQMGQEVILRCVPISNHLYFYWYRQILGQKVEFLVSFYNNEISEKSEIFDDQFSVERPDGSNFTLKIRSTKLEDSAMYFCASNPGQYNEQFFGPGTRLTVL.

This clonotype was counted at least ten times. The CDR3 region has the DNA TGTGCCAGCAGAAGAGTATCGGAGACCCAGTACTTC. It encodes CASRRVSETQYF. The rearrangement uses TRBV2 and TRBJ2-5; no clear D. CDR1 is SNHLY and CDR2 is FYNNEI in the germline V gene. With 6 bases removed from V and 5 bases from J, the gap between germline ends came to 10 bases. The CDR3 length is 12 residues.

This clonotype was picked up a small number of times. This rearrangement joins TRBV10-3 to TRBJ2-1; D may match TRBD1 or TRBD2 (5 bases each). Germline V CDR1 and CDR2: ENHRY, SYGVKD. The CDR3 extends over 15 amino acids. Trimming stripped 4 bases from V and 0 bases from J, with 10 bases between. The CDR3 coding sequence is TGTGCCATCAGTGGTGGGGACGTCTCCTACAATGAGCAGTTCTTC. Amino acids: CAISGGDVSYNEQFF.

This clonotype has a count of ten or more. This chain uses TRBV14 with TRBJ2-1; 10 bases align to TRBD2. Germline values: CDR1 SGHDN, CDR2 FVKESK. The CDR3 is made up of 18 amino acids. V was clipped by 0 bases and J by 8 bases; unmatched bases: 13. In DNA form, the CDR3 reads TGTGCCAGCAGCCAAGAAGGGCTAGCGGGGGACCTTTGGGATGAGCAGTTCTTC. It specifies CASSQEGLAGDLWDEQFF.

This clonotype was observed a few times. The rearrangement uses TRBV7-2 and TRBJ1-1; no clear D. The germline gives CDR1 SGHTA, CDR2 FQGNSA. Trimming removed 8 bases from V and 5 bases from J, with 12 bases in between. This CDR3 comprises 12 residues. CDR3 coding DNA: TGTGCCAGCGCCATTGGAGGGACTGAAGCTTTCTTT. Translation: CASAIGGTEAFF.

The chain uses TRBV5-1 and TRBJ1-3; perhaps TRBD1 as D (5 bases). Trimming stripped 0 bases from V and 9 bases from J, with 10 bases between. The CDR3 sequence is 13 residues long. CDR1 is SGHRS and CDR2 is YFSETQ in the germline V gene. For the CDR3, the DNA is TGCGCCAGCAGCTTGGAGGCAGGGCGCACCATATATTTT. Encoded protein: CASSLEAGRTIYF.

The sample holds a few counts of this clonotype. The chain uses TRBV3-1 and TRBJ2-7; 10 bases are shared with TRBD2. The CDR3 has 16 residues. V was pared by 4 bases and J by 3 bases, with 9 bases of the junction left unmatched. Germline CDR1 and CDR2: LGHDT and YNNKEL (reference sequence). DNA of the CDR3: TGTGCCAGCAGCCGCTACTCTAGCGGGGGCCTCTACGAGCAGTACTTC. Protein: CASSRYSSGGLYEQYF.

V and J are TRBV12-3 or TRBV12-4 and TRBJ1-1, with a weak D call TRBD1 (5 bases). CDR3 length equals 15 residues. V was pared by 2 bases and J by 2 bases, with 12 bases between. The CDR3 DNA follows: TGTGCCAGCAGTTTAAGATCGGGGGTCAACACTGAAGCTTTCTTT. Its protein product is CASSLRSGVNTEAFF.

The chain combines TRBV10-1 with TRBJ1-1; no definite D call. V was pared by 8 bases and J by 1 base, with 8 bases between. This CDR3 region has 12 residues. Germline CDR1 and CDR2: WNHNN and SYGVQD (reference sequence). The DNA for the CDR3 is TGCGCCAGCGGAGACCCGAACACTGAAGCTTTCTTT. Its translation is CASGDPNTEAFF.

The rearrangement joins TRBV7-8 to TRBJ2-2; TRBD2 aligns across 8 bases. V lost 0 bases to trimming and J lost 1 base; unmatched junction nucleotides: 4. Looked up from germline, CDR1 is SGHVS and CDR2 is FQNEAQ. CDR3 size: 17 residues. The CDR3 DNA reads TGTGCCAGCAGCTTAGCTCGGGGGGGCGTGAACACCGGGGAGCTGTTTTTT. Protein: CASSLARGGVNTGELFF.

This clonotype has more than one count but fewer than ten. The gene calls are TRBV20-1 and TRBJ1-5; possible D gene TRBD1, 5 bases. There are 14 residues in the CDR3. The V end was cut by 0 bases, the J end by 2 bases, with 8 bases between. The germline V gene has CDR1 DFQATT and CDR2 SNEGSKA (reference sequence). CDR3 residues: CSAREDKGNQPQHF. CDR3 DNA sequence: TGCAGTGCTAGAGAGGACAAGGGCAATCAGCCCCAGCATTTT.